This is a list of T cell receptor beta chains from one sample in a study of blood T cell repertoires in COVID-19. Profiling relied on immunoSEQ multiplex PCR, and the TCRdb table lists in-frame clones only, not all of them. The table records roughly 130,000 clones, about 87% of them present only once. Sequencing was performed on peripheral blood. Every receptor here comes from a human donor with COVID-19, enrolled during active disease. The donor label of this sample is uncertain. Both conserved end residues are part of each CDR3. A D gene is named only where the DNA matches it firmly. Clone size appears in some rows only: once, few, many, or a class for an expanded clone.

TGTGCCAGCAGCTCGGGACTAGCTGTGGAGACCCAGTACTTC	CASSSGLAVETQYF	once	TRBD2	TRBV5-6	TRBJ2-5
TGTGCCAGCACTTTGACTAGCGGGAGTGCCAATGAGCAGTTCTTC	CASTLTSGSANEQFF	once	TRBD2	TRBV6-5	TRBJ2-1
TGTGCCAGCAGCGAGCGGTCCGCCTACAATGAGCAGTTCTTC	CASSERSAYNEQFF	-	-	TRBV7-9	TRBJ2-1
TGTGCCAGCAGTGACCCAGGGGCGAGCACAGATACGCAGTATTTT	CASSDPGASTDTQYF	-	-	TRBV25-1	TRBJ2-3
TGTGCCAGTAAGACAGGGGGCAACACCGGGGAGCTGTTTTTT	CASKTGGNTGELFF	-	TRBD1	TRBV19	TRBJ2-2
TGCGCCAGCAGCTTGGTGGGGGGTGGCCTACAAGAGACCCAGTACTTC	CASSLVGGGLQETQYF	-	-	TRBV5-1	TRBJ2-5
TGCGCCAGCAGCTTAGGGACGCCTAGGGGGACCTACGAGCAGTACTTC	CASSLGTPRGTYEQYF	-	-	TRBV5-1	TRBJ2-7
TGTGCCAGCAGCGTAGCGCCAGAAACTGGAAACACCATATATTTT	CASSVAPETGNTIYF	-	-	TRBV9	TRBJ1-3
TGCGCCAGCAGCCATACGACAGGGGACCAAGAGACCCAGTACTTC	CASSHTTGDQETQYF	-	TRBD1	TRBV4-1	TRBJ2-5
TGTGCCAGCAGCCCGCAAGGGGTCGAAGAAAAACTGTTTTTT	CASSPQGVEEKLFF	-	-	TRBV3-1/TRBV3-2	TRBJ1-4
TGTGCCAGCAGCTCCCGAGTGGGGACAGGGGTAGCTTTCTTT	CASSSRVGTGVAFF	once	TRBD1	TRBV5-5	TRBJ1-1
TGTGCCAGCAGCTTCCCCCCGCAAGAGACCCAGTACTTC	CASSFPPQETQYF	once	-	TRBV7-2	TRBJ2-5
TGTGCCAGCAGCTTAAGACAGGAAACCTACGAGCAGTACTTC	CASSLRQETYEQYF	-	-	TRBV11-2	TRBJ2-7
TGTGCCAGCAGTGAGAGGAGGAGAGGGGGCGCGGGCAATCAGCCCCAGCATTTT	CASSERRRGGAGNQPQHF	-	TRBD1	TRBV6-1	TRBJ1-5
TGCAGCGCTTGGACAGACGGATTATATGGCTACACCTTC	CSAWTDGLYGYTF	once	-	TRBV29-1	TRBJ1-2
TGTGCCAGCAGTTCTCCTATACGTAGTGGGGCGAGGACTGAAGCTTTCTTT	CASSSPIRSGARTEAFF	-	-	TRBV27	TRBJ1-1
TGTGCCAGCAGTTACTCTGGGCTCTATGGCTACACCTTC	CASSYSGLYGYTF	-	-	TRBV6-5	TRBJ1-2
TGTGCCAGCAACCTAGCGGGAACATACCAAGAGACCCAGTACTTC	CASNLAGTYQETQYF	-	TRBD2	TRBV25-1	TRBJ2-5
TGCGCCAGCAGCCTGGACGGGAGCTCTGGGGCCAACGTCCTGACTTTC	CASSLDGSSGANVLTF	-	-	TRBV5-1	TRBJ2-6
TGTGCCAGCAGCTTATGGCAGGGGGCGCAAAACACCATATATTTT	CASSLWQGAQNTIYF	-	TRBD1	TRBV7-8	TRBJ1-3
TGCGCCAGCAGCATCGACAGGGGTAGAAACACCATATATTTT	CASSIDRGRNTIYF	-	TRBD1	TRBV5-1	TRBJ1-3
TGTGCCAGCAGCGAACTCACGCGGGGGGAACGATCACCCCTCCACTTT	CASSELTRGERSPLHF	few	-	TRBV11-2	TRBJ1-6
-	CASSLWRGMGPNTGELFF	once	-	TRBV18	TRBJ2-2
TGTGCCAGCAGCGCGGGGGGAGGGAGCAATCAGCCCCAGCATTTT	CASSAGGGSNQPQHF	-	-	TRBV7-6	TRBJ1-5
TGTGCCAGCAACCGACAGACGTCTGGAAACACCATATATTTT	CASNRQTSGNTIYF	-	-	TRBV2	TRBJ1-3
TGTGCCAGCAGTGAAGATGCAGGGGGCTCCTATGGCTACACCTTC	CASSEDAGGSYGYTF	-	TRBD1	TRBV6-1	TRBJ1-2
TGTGCCAGCAGCTTACCAGGTCGCGAAGTGGAGACCCAGTACTTC	CASSLPGREVETQYF	few	-	TRBV7-9	TRBJ2-5
TGTGCCAGCAGCTTGATTCAATCTGGGGCCAACGTCCTGACTTTC	CASSLIQSGANVLTF	-	-	TRBV5-4	TRBJ2-6
TGTGCCAGCAGTTCAGGGGAGCAAGAGACCCAGTACTTC	CASSSGEQETQYF	-	-	TRBV25-1	TRBJ2-5
TGTGCCAGCAGTGACTCGGGGGGTTCTCTGGAGCAGTACTTC	CASSDSGGSLEQYF	-	TRBD2	TRBV6-5	TRBJ2-7
TGTGCCATCAGTGAGTCAGGGGATGGCTACACCTTC	CAISESGDGYTF	-	-	TRBV10-3	TRBJ1-2